The source of this TCR beta chain is a study of shared T cell receptors in the human thymus. Measured with immunoSEQ multiplex PCR; TCRdb has only the in-frame clones, and not every one. Of some 640,000 clones listed, about 90% are singletons. This CDR3 has 14 residues. Germline values: CDR1 SGHVS, CDR2 FQNEAQ. Trimming shortened V by 3 bases and J by 1 base, and 7 bases separated the two germline ends. These same records also appear under a second study, on human thymus T cells. In that study: Both thymic and peripheral blood repertoires showed apparently biased V and J usage.

The V call is TRBV7-8, the J call TRBJ1-5; D gene unclear. The sequence derives from a boy younger than two with a congenital heart defect. The sequencing input was thymocytes. CDR3 protein: CASSFRRSNQPQHF. CDR3 nucleotides: TGTGCCAGCAGCTTTCGGAGAAGCAATCAGCCCCAGCATTTT.